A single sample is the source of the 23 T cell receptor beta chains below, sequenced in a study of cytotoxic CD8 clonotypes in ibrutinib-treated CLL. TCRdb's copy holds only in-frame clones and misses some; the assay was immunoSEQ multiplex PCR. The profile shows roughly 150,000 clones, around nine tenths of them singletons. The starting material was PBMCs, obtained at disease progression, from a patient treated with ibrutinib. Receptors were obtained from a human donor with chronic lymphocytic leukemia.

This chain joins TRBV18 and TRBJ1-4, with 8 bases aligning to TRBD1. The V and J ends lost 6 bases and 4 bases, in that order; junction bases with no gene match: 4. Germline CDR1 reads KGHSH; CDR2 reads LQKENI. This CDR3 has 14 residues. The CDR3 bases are TGTGCCAGCTCCCCAGGGGGCCATAATGAAAAACTGTTTTTT. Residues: CASSPGGHNEKLFF.

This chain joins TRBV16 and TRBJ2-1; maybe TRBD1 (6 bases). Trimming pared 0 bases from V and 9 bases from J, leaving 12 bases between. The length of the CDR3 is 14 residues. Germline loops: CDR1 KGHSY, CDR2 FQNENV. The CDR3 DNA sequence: TGTGCCAGCAGCCAATCCTCAGGGGCAGGTGAGCAGTTCTTC. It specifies CASSQSSGAGEQFF.

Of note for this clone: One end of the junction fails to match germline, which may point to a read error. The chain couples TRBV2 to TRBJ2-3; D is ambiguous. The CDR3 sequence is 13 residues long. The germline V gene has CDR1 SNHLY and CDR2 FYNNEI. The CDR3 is CASREGSTDTQYF. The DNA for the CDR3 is TGTGCCAGCAGGGAAGGTTCTACCGATACGCAGTATTTT.

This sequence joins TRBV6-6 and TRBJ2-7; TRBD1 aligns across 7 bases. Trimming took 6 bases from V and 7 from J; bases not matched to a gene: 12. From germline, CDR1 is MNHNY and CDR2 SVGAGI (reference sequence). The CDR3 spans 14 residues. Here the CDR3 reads CASSGTDRVREQYF. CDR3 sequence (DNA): TGTGCCAGCAGCGGGACCGACAGGGTAAGGGAGCAGTACTTC.

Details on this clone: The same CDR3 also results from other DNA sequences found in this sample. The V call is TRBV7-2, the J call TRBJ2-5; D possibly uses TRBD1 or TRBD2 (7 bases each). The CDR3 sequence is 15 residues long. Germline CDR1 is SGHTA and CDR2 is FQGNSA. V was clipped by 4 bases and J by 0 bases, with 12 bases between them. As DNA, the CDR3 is TGTGCCAGCAGCTCCAGGGGGGGAAACCAAGAGACCCAGTACTTC. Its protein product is CASSSRGGNQETQYF.

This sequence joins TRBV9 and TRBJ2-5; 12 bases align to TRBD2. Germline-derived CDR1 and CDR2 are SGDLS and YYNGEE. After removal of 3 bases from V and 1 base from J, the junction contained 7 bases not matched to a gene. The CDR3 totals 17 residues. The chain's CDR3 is CASSGGWTSGVQETQYF. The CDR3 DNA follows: TGTGCCAGCAGCGGAGGTTGGACTAGCGGGGTCCAAGAGACCCAGTACTTC.

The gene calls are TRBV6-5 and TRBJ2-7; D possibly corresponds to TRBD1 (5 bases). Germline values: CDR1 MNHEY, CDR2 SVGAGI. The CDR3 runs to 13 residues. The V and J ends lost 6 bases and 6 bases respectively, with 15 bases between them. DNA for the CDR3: TGTGCCAGCAGCCCCGAATTTGGGGCCGAGCAGTACTTC. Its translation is CASSPEFGAEQYF.

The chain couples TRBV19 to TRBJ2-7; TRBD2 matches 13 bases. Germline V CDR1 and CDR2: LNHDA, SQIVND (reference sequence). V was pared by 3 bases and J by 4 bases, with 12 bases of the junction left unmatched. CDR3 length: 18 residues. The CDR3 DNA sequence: TGTGCCAGTAGTATCCATGGACTAGCGGGAGAAATTTGGTACGAGCAGTACTTC. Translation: CASSIHGLAGEIWYEQYF.

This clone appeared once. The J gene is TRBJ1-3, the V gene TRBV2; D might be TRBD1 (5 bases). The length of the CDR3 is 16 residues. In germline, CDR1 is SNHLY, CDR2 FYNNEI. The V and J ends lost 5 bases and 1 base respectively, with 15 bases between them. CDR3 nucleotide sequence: TGTGCCAGCAGTCATCCGGGACGGACGTCTGGAAACACCATATATTTT. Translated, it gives CASSHPGRTSGNTIYF.

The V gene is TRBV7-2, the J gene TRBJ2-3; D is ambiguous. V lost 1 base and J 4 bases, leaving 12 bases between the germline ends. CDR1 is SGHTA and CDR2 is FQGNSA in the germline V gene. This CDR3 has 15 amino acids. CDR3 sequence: CASSLGPGTADTQYF. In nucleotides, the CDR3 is TGTGCCAGCAGCTTAGGACCGGGTACGGCAGATACGCAGTATTTT. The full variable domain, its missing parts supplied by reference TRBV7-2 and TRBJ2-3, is GAGVSQSPSNKVTEKGKDVELRCDPISGHTALYWYRQSLGQGLEFLIYFQGNSAPDKSGLPSDRFSAERTGGSVSTLTIQRTQQEDSAVYLCASSLGPGTADTQYFGPGTRLTVL.

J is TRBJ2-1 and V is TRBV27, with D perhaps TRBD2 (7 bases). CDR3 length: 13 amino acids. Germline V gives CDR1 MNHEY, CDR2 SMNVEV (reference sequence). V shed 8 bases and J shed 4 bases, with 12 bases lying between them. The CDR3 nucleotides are TGTGCCAGCGGGAGGGGGTTGTACAATGAGCAGTTCTTC. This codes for CASGRGLYNEQFF.

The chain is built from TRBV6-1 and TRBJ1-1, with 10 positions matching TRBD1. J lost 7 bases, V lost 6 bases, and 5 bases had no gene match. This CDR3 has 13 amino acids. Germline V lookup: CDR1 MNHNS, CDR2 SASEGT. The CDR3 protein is CASSRTGGNEAFF. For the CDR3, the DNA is TGTGCCAGCAGCCGGACAGGGGGTAATGAAGCTTTCTTT.

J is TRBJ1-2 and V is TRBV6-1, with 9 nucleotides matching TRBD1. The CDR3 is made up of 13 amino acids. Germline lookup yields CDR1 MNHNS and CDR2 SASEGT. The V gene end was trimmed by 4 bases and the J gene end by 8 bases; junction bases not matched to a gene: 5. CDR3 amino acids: CASSGRDRAGYTF. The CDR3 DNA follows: TGTGCCAGCAGTGGCCGGGACAGGGCGGGCTACACCTTC.

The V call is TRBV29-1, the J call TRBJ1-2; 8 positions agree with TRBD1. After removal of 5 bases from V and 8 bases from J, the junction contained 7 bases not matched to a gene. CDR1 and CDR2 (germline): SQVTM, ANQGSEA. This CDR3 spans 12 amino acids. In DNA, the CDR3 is TGCAGCGTTCTAACCGACAGGGGAGGCTACACCTTC. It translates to CSVLTDRGGYTF.

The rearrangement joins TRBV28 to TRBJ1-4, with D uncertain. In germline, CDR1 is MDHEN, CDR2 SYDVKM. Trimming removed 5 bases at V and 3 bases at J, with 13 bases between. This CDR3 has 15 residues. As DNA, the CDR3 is TGTGCCAGCAGTGAAGTTATTGTGGCTAATGAAAAACTGTTTTTT. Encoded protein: CASSEVIVANEKLFF.

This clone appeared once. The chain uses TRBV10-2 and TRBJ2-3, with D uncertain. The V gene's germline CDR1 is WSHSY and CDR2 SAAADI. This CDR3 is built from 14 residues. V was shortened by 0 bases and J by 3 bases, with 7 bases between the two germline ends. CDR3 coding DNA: TGCGCCAGCAGTGAGTCTACGTATACAGATACGCAGTATTTT. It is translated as CASSESTYTDTQYF.

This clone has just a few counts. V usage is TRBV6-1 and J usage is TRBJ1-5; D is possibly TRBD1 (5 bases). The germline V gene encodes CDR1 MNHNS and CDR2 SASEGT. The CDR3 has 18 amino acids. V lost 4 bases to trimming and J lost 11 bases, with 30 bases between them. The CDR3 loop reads CASSGKFGFVGGGGTQHF. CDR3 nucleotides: TGTGCCAGCAGTGGCAAGTTTGGGTTCGTCGGGGGGGGTGGAACCCAGCATTTT.

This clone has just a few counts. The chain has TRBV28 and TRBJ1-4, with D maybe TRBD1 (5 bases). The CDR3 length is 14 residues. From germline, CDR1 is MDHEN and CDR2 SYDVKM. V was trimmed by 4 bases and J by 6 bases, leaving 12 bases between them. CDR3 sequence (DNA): TGTGCCAGCAGTTACGAGGGGAGGGATGAAAAACTGTTTTTT. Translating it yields CASSYEGRDEKLFF.

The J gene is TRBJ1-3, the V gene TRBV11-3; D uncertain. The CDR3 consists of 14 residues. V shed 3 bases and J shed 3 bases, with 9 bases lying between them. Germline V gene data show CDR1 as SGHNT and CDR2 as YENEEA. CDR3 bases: TGTGCCAGCAGCTTCGAGCGGAGTGGAAACACCATATATTTT. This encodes CASSFERSGNTIYF.

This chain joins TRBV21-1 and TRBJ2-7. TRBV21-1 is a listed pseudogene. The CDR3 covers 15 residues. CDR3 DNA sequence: TGTGCCAGCAGCATTCGGGCAGGGAGAACCTACGAGCAGTACTTC. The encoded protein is CASSIRAGRTYEQYF.

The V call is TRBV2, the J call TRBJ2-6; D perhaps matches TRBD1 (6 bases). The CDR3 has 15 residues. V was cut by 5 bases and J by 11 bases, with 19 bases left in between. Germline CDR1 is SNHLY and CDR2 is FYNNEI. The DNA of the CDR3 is TGTGCCAGCAGTAAAACAGGGTTGACGACGGACGTCCTGACTTTC. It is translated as CASSKTGLTTDVLTF.

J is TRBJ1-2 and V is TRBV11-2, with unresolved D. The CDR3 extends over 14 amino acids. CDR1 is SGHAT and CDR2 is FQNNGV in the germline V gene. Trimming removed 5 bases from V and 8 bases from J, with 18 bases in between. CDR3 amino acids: CASSHPPGLRGYTF. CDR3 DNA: TGTGCCAGCAGCCACCCACCCGGGTTACGCGGCTACACCTTC.

The DNA for the CDR3 is TGCAGCGTTATGACAGGGACAACCTATGGCTACACCTTC. Its protein is CSVMTGTTYGYTF. The V and J genes are TRBV29-1 and TRBJ1-2, with 7 bases matching TRBD1. This CDR3 comprises 13 residues. CDR1 SQVTM and CDR2 ANQGSEA come from the germline V gene. The V gene end was trimmed by 5 bases and the J gene end by 4 bases; junction bases not matched to a gene: 7.